These 5 T cell receptor beta chains share one sample of origin, sequenced in a study of T cells in Graves' hyperthyroidism and ophthalmopathy. Amplification targeted TCR beta CDR3 regions from RNA transcripts. In the first-round RT-PCR of the TCR CDR3, the HTBI primer set was used. MiXCR, applied by TCRdb to the multiplex PCR reads, yields one record per CDR3 protein. The top ten clones hold roughly 7% of a sample with 640,000 or so distinct CDR3 sequences, around 14% of them seen once. Sequenced input: blood. These receptors all stem from a woman aged 18 to 35 with Graves' ophthalmopathy.

This clonotype was picked up many times. The gene calls are TRBV6-2 or TRBV6-3 and TRBJ1-1; possible D gene TRBD1, 5 bases. Germline V gene data show CDR1 as MNHEY and CDR2 as SVGEGT. This CDR3 comprises 16 residues. Deletions cut 0 bases from V and 0 bases from J, with 11 bases between. The chain's CDR3 is CASSYSGPAVNTEAFF. CDR3 sequence (DNA): TGTGCCAGCAGTTACTCGGGGCCAGCAGTGAACACTGAAGCTTTCTTT.

This clonotype was seen more than once but under ten times. The chain uses TRBV19 and TRBJ2-4; no reliable D call. The germline V gene encodes CDR1 LNHDA and CDR2 SQIVND (reference sequence). V lost 5 bases to trimming and J lost 0 bases, with 11 bases between them. This CDR3 is 15 amino acids long. The CDR3 sequence: CASSLRVRAKNIQYF. DNA for the CDR3: TGTGCCAGTAGTCTAAGGGTCAGAGCCAAAAACATTCAGTACTTC.

This clonotype was picked up many times. CDR3 coding DNA: TGTGCCAGCAGTCCGGCCGAGCGGACCCAGTACTTC. Protein: CASSPAERTQYF. This chain links TRBV28 with TRBJ2-5; D gene unclear. Germline V gene sequence: CDR1 MDHEN, CDR2 SYDVKM. Trimming took 5 bases from V and 7 from J, leaving 11 bases between them. The CDR3 runs 12 residues.

This clonotype was found many times. The V and J genes are TRBV9 and TRBJ2-1; 7 bases align to TRBD1. The germline gives CDR1 SGDLS, CDR2 YYNGEE. The CDR3 runs to 15 residues. The trim removed 0 bases at V and 3 bases at J, leaving 3 bases unmatched. The DNA for the CDR3 is TGTGCCAGCAGCGTAGGACAGGGCGGCTACAATGAGCAGTTCTTC. This codes for CASSVGQGGYNEQFF.

The sample holds many counts of this clonotype. The chain employs TRBV30 and TRBJ1-1; D uncertain. V was trimmed by 7 bases and J by 7 bases, leaving 19 bases between them. The germline V gene has CDR1 GTSNPN and CDR2 SVGIG (reference sequence). The CDR3 sequence is 13 residues long. The CDR3 DNA is TGTGCCTTTAGTACCAATTTGTACGGTGAAGCTTTCTTT. Its protein product is CAFSTNLYGEAFF.